The present entry profiles one T cell receptor (beta chain) with its context. The sample comes from a study of T cell changes during pregnancy in multiple sclerosis. Germline V gives CDR1 LNHDA, CDR2 SQIVND (reference sequence). The trim removed 2 bases at V and 10 bases at J, leaving 6 bases unmatched. The CDR3 length is 15 residues. This table comes from immunoSEQ multiplex PCR, and its TCRdb copy is limited to in-frame clones, with some not included. This table has about 93,000 clones, approximately 89% appearing once. The J gene is TRBJ2-1, the V gene TRBV19; 12 nucleotides line up with TRBD2. This sequence was found in a female donor with multiple sclerosis, enrolled in a pregnancy study. Sequences were derived from peripheral blood, sampled before pregnancy. The CDR3 here is CASSILAGGLGEQFF. The CDR3 bases are TGTGCCAGTAGTATACTAGCGGGAGGGCTGGGCGAGCAGTTCTTC.